One sample yielded the 30 T cell receptor beta chains listed below, sequenced in a study of cytomegalovirus exposure and HLA in healthy donors. The assay was immunoSEQ multiplex PCR, and TCRdb's table has in-frame clones only and misses some. The sample carries 130,000 to 150,000 clones, roughly 87% recorded once. Sequencing used PBMCs. These receptors came from a man aged 18 to 29 in good health and CMV-seropositive.

The rearrangement uses TRBV5-1 and TRBJ1-2, with 8 bases lining up with TRBD1. V lost 8 bases and J lost 12; bases outside the gene matches: 15. There are 13 residues in the CDR3. Germline-derived CDR1 and CDR2 are SGHRS and YFSETQ. The DNA for the CDR3 is TGCGCCAGTAGCCCGGGACAGGCTAGTCGCCACACCTTC. Translated: CASSPGQASRHTF.

This chain connects TRBV5-1 to TRBJ2-5; 8 positions agree with TRBD1. CDR3 length equals 14 residues. The ends lost 3 bases at V and 4 bases at J; junction bases unmatched: 5. Germline V gives CDR1 SGHRS, CDR2 YFSETQ. The CDR3 nucleotides read TGCGCCAGCAGCTACGGACAGGGAAGAGAGACCCAGTACTTC. Translation gives CASSYGQGRETQYF.

The chain recombines TRBV2 with TRBJ1-1; TRBD1 aligns across 11 bases. The CDR3 covers 17 residues. V lost 7 bases to trimming and J lost 4 bases; unmatched junction nucleotides: 14. CDR1 and CDR2 (germline): SNHLY, FYNNEI. CDR3 coding DNA: TGTGCCAGCATTCCGGGACAGGGGGTCGGTCGGATCACTGAAGCTTTCTTT. Translating gives CASIPGQGVGRITEAFF.

J is TRBJ1-1 and V is TRBV5-6, with D maybe TRBD1 (5 bases). This CDR3 has 15 residues. V lost 2 bases and J lost 1, with 12 bases in between. In germline, CDR1 is SGHDT, CDR2 YYEEEE. The CDR3 is CASSFPGLWNTEAFF. The CDR3 bases are TGTGCCAGCAGCTTTCCAGGGCTATGGAACACTGAAGCTTTCTTT. The whole variable domain, remainder taken from reference TRBV5-6 and TRBJ1-1, is DAGVTQSPTHLIKTRGQQVTLRCSPKSGHDTVSWYQQALGQGPQFIFQYYEEEERQRGNFPDRFSGHQFPNYSSELNVNALLLGDSALYLCASSFPGLWNTEAFFGQGTRLTVV.

The chain couples TRBV10-3 to TRBJ2-3; TRBD2 might be the D (6 bases). The CDR3 length is 14 residues. The germline V and J ends were trimmed by 8 bases and 1 base, with 13 bases remaining between them. From germline, CDR1 is ENHRY and CDR2 SYGVKD. CDR3 in amino acids: CAISLGGGTDTQYF. The DNA for the CDR3 is TGTGCCATCTCCCTAGGCGGGGGCACAGATACGCAGTATTTT.

This chain uses TRBV5-1 with TRBJ1-1; possibly TRBD1 for D (5 bases). CDR1 is SGHRS and CDR2 is YFSETQ in the germline V gene. The length of the CDR3 is 14 residues. V was clipped by 1 base and J by 1 base, with 8 bases between them. The CDR3 here is CASSLLGQNTEAFF. The DNA for the CDR3 is TGCGCCAGCAGCTTGTTAGGACAGAACACTGAAGCTTTCTTT.

The V call is TRBV27, the J call TRBJ2-6; 8 bases match TRBD1. Trimming took 5 bases from V and 4 from J; bases not matched to a gene: 4. The CDR3 consists of 15 residues. Germline V gene lookup returns CDR1 MNHEY and CDR2 SMNVEV (reference sequence). CDR3 coding DNA: TGTGCCAGCAGTACAGGGGGATTGGGGGCCAACGTCCTGACTTTC. As protein: CASSTGGLGANVLTF. Full variable domain (missing parts from reference TRBV27 and TRBJ2-6): EAQVTQNPRYLITVTGKKLTVTCSQNMNHEYMSWYRQDPGLGLRQIYYSMNVEVTDKGDVPEGYKVSRKEKRNFPLILESPSPNQTSLYFCASSTGGLGANVLTFGAGSRLTVL.

Only one count was recorded for this clone. This rearrangement joins TRBV11-2 to TRBJ2-1, with D maybe TRBD2 (6 bases). Germline CDR1 SGHAT, CDR2 FQNNGV. The CDR3 runs 15 residues. V shed 7 bases and J shed 3 bases, with 16 bases lying between them. Written as DNA, the CDR3 is TGTGCCAGCACCCTCACCGGGACTGGCTACAATGAGCAGTTCTTC. Amino acids: CASTLTGTGYNEQFF.

The V gene is TRBV29-1, the J gene TRBJ1-1, with TRBD1 matching over 8 bases. CDR3 length: 16 residues. Germline V gives CDR1 SQVTM, CDR2 ANQGSEA. Trimming took 3 bases from V and 1 from J; bases not matched to a gene: 10. CDR3 sequence (DNA): TGCAGCGTTGACCCGACGCCGGGACAGGCGAACACTGAAGCTTTCTTT. Encoded protein: CSVDPTPGQANTEAFF.

The chain employs TRBV5-1 and TRBJ2-7; possibly TRBD1 for D (5 bases). The germline V gene has CDR1 SGHRS and CDR2 YFSETQ. This CDR3 region has 11 residues. Trimming shortened V by 5 bases and J by 3 bases, and 6 bases separated the two germline ends. The chain's CDR3 is CASRGHYEQYF. CDR3 DNA sequence: TGCGCCAGCAGGGGGCACTACGAGCAGTACTTC.

The chain has TRBV6-5 and TRBJ2-1, with 7 bases lining up with TRBD2. With 8 bases clipped from V and 4 bases from J, the junction kept 8 bases outside the gene matches. The CDR3 length is 14 residues. Germline V gene sequence: CDR1 MNHEY, CDR2 SVGAGI. In DNA form, the CDR3 reads TGTGCCAGCTCCCGCGGGAGTCGATACAATGAGCAGTTCTTC. Its protein product is CASSRGSRYNEQFF.

The rearrangement joins TRBV28 to TRBJ2-1; possibly TRBD2 for D (5 bases). The V end lost 6 bases, the J end lost 7 bases, and 7 bases lay between the germline ends. Germline V gene data show CDR1 as MDHEN and CDR2 as SYDVKM. The CDR3 loop spans 11 amino acids. CDR3 bases: TGTGCCAGCAGGAAGCGGAATGAGCAGTTCTTC. This encodes CASRKRNEQFF.

The V call is TRBV19, the J call TRBJ1-4; 8 bases are a match to TRBD1. Germline-derived CDR1 and CDR2 are LNHDA and SQIVND (reference sequence). After removal of 3 bases from V and 8 bases from J, the junction contained 5 bases not matched to a gene. The CDR3 covers 14 residues. The CDR3 loop is CASSIGDRREKLFF. The CDR3 bases are TGTGCCAGTAGTATTGGGGACAGGCGGGAAAAACTGTTTTTT.

V usage is TRBV9 and J usage is TRBJ2-2; 8 nucleotides match TRBD2. The V gene end was trimmed by 4 bases and the J gene end by 6 bases; junction bases not matched to a gene: 11. Germline-derived CDR1 and CDR2 are SGDLS and YYNGEE. This CDR3 region has 16 residues. CDR3 DNA sequence: TGTGCCAGCAGCAGCACCAGCGGGAGCCCTTCCGGGGAGCTGTTTTTT. Encoded protein: CASSSTSGSPSGELFF.

The chain is built from TRBV7-2 and TRBJ1-1, with 11 bases aligning to TRBD1. The CDR3 covers 16 residues. Looked up from germline, CDR1 is SGHTA and CDR2 is FQGNSA. V gave up 5 bases and J gave up 5 bases; unmatched junction bases: 10. CDR3 nucleotide sequence: TGTGCCAGCAGCCCGGGGACAGGGGGGCCCAGGACTGAAGCTTTCTTT. This gives the protein CASSPGTGGPRTEAFF.

The genes are TRBV2 and TRBJ2-1; 8 bases align to TRBD2. Germline V CDR1 and CDR2: SNHLY, FYNNEI. There are 15 residues in the CDR3. The V gene end was trimmed by 6 bases and the J gene end by 9 bases; junction bases not matched to a gene: 13. CDR3: CASSPSGGGLFEQFF. The DNA of the CDR3 is TGTGCCAGCAGCCCCTCCGGGGGGGGCCTGTTTGAGCAGTTCTTC.

This chain links TRBV7-6 with TRBJ1-2; D uncertain. CDR3 length: 13 residues. V lost 5 bases and J 6 bases, leaving 13 bases between the germline ends. The germline gives CDR1 SGHVS, CDR2 FNYEAQ. This CDR3 reads CASSPGGGNGYTF. The DNA of the CDR3 is TGTGCCAGCAGCCCGGGAGGAGGGAATGGCTACACCTTC.

This chain uses TRBV5-1 with TRBJ1-1; no definite D call. CDR1 SGHRS and CDR2 YFSETQ come from the germline V gene. Trimming left V 0 bases short and J 3 bases short, with 9 bases between. The CDR3 sequence is 14 residues long. The CDR3 bases are TGCGCCAGCAGCTTGGCGGGAACCTACACTGAAGCTTTCTTT. This translates into CASSLAGTYTEAFF. Supplemented by reference TRBV5-1 and TRBJ1-1, the full variable domain reads KAGVTQTPRYLIKTRGQQVTLSCSPISGHRSVSWYQQTPGQGLQFLFEYFSETQRNKGNFPGRFSGRQFSNSRSEMNVSTLELGDSALYLCASSLAGTYTEAFFGQGTRLTVV.

This chain uses TRBV9 with TRBJ2-7; 10 positions agree with TRBD1. Germline values: CDR1 SGDLS, CDR2 YYNGEE. This CDR3 is 15 amino acids long. With 4 bases clipped from V and 2 bases from J, the junction kept 6 bases outside the gene matches. The CDR3 here is CASSPTDRGTYEQYF. Written as DNA, the CDR3 is TGTGCCAGCAGCCCAACGGACAGGGGGACCTACGAGCAGTACTTC.

The chain employs TRBV6-5 and TRBJ2-3, with TRBD2 as a possible D gene (6 bases). Germline values: CDR1 MNHEY, CDR2 SVGAGI. Deletions cut 8 bases from V and 3 bases from J, with 15 bases between. The CDR3 consists of 14 residues. The CDR3 here is CASAGKGGTDTQYF. Here the CDR3 DNA reads TGTGCCAGCGCCGGAAAAGGAGGGACAGATACGCAGTATTTT.

The chain recombines TRBV9 with TRBJ2-7, with D possibly being TRBD2 (5 bases). CDR3 length: 15 amino acids. Germline V lookup: CDR1 SGDLS, CDR2 YYNGEE. V lost 3 bases to trimming and J lost 0 bases, with 13 bases between them. This CDR3 is CASSAEGDSSYEQYF. The CDR3 region has the DNA TGTGCCAGCAGCGCCGAGGGCGATAGCTCCTACGAGCAGTACTTC.

The genes are TRBV27 and TRBJ1-1; TRBD1 is a possible D gene (6 bases). V was cut by 5 bases and J by 7 bases, with 11 bases left in between. Germline V gene data show CDR1 as MNHEY and CDR2 as SMNVEV (reference sequence). CDR3 length: 12 residues. CDR3 sequence reads: CASSPGTLEAFF. The DNA of the CDR3 is TGTGCCAGCAGTCCCGGGACACTTGAAGCTTTCTTT.

In its sample, this clone was seen a few times. This chain uses TRBV15 with TRBJ1-5, with TRBD1 identical over 7 bases. The ends lost 1 base at V and 5 bases at J; junction bases unmatched: 8. CDR1 is LNHNV and CDR2 is YYDKDF in the germline V gene (reference sequence). The CDR3 consists of 16 residues. The CDR3 coding sequence is TGTGCCACCAGCAGAGCAAAGAGACAGGGCGATCAGCCCCAGCATTTT. This translates into CATSRAKRQGDQPQHF.

The chain couples TRBV7-9 to TRBJ2-6; D perhaps matches TRBD1 (6 bases). The CDR3 totals 16 residues. CDR1 is SEHNR and CDR2 is FQNEAQ in the germline V gene (reference sequence). Trimming removed 3 bases from V and 2 bases from J, with 11 bases in between. CDR3 residues: CASSLNRGTGANVLTF. The CDR3 DNA is TGTGCCAGCAGCTTGAATAGGGGGACTGGGGCCAACGTCCTGACTTTC.

This chain joins TRBV6-1 and TRBJ1-1, with TRBD1 as a possible D gene (6 bases). Germline CDR1 MNHNS, CDR2 SASEGT. This CDR3 has 11 residues. V was pared by 6 bases and J by 12 bases, with 14 bases between. The CDR3 coding sequence is TGTGCCAGCAGCCGGGACATTCTGACTTTCTTT. This codes for CASSRDILTFF.

The V call is TRBV30, the J call TRBJ1-5; the D gene is possibly TRBD1 (5 bases). Germline V lookup: CDR1 GTSNPN, CDR2 SVGIG (reference sequence). This CDR3 has 13 residues. V was trimmed by 7 bases and J by 9 bases, leaving 19 bases between them. Written as DNA, the CDR3 is TGTGCCTTCTCCGGGACGGGGGGATGGCCCCAGCATTTT. It translates to CAFSGTGGWPQHF.

V and J are TRBV4-1 and TRBJ2-2, with TRBD1 as a possible D gene (6 bases). Germline lookup yields CDR1 MGHRA and CDR2 YSYEKL. This CDR3 spans 15 amino acids. The V end lost 0 bases, the J end lost 6 bases, and 11 bases lay between the germline ends. The CDR3: CASSQEYAGAGELFF. The DNA of the CDR3 is TGCGCCAGCAGCCAAGAATATGCAGGGGCCGGGGAGCTGTTTTTT.

V and J are TRBV2 and TRBJ1-5; TRBD1 aligns across 7 bases. CDR1 and CDR2 from the germline V gene are SNHLY and FYNNEI. Trimming took 6 bases from V and 5 from J; bases not matched to a gene: 7. The CDR3 spans 14 residues. The CDR3 nucleotides are TGTGCCAGCAGCAGACAGGGTGGGGATCAGCCCCAGCATTTT. The encoded protein is CASSRQGGDQPQHF.

The CDR3 DNA reads as TGTGCCAGCAGCCCCCCAGGTCGAGAGACCCAGTACTTC. Amino acids: CASSPPGRETQYF. J is TRBJ2-5 and V is TRBV7-2, with D uncertain. The germline V gene has CDR1 SGHTA and CDR2 FQGNSA. The CDR3 covers 13 residues. Trimming pared 5 bases from V and 4 bases from J, leaving 11 bases between.

The chain uses TRBV6-6 and TRBJ1-2; D gene uncertain. The germline V gene has CDR1 MNHNY and CDR2 SVGAGI (reference sequence). The CDR3 consists of 13 residues. V was trimmed by 0 bases and J by 3 bases, leaving 5 bases between them. CDR3 nucleotide sequence: TGTGCCAGCAGTTACTCGCGAGACTATGGCTACACCTTC. Protein: CASSYSRDYGYTF.